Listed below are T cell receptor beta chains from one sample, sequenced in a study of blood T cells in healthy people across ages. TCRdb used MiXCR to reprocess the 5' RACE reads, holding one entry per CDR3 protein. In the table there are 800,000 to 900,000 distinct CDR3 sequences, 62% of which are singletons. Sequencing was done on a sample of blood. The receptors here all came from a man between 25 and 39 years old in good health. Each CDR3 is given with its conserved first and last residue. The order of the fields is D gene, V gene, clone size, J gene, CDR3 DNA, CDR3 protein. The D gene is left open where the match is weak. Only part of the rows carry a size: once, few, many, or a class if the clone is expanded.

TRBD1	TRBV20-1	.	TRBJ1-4	TGCAGTGCTAGAGATATTTTGGGACAGGGAGATGAAAAGCTGTTTTTT	CSARDILGQGDEKLFF
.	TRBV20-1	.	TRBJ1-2	TGCAGTGCTAGAATCCTTCTTGGCTACACCTTC	CSARILLGYTF
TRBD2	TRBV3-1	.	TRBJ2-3	TGTGCCAGCAGCCACAACCTAAGACTAGCCGAGGGGACAGATACGCAGTATTTT	CASSHNLRLAEGTDTQYF
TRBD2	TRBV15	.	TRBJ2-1	TGTGCCACCAGCAGAGAAGGGCTAGCGGGGATTGGTGAGCAGTTCTTC	CATSREGLAGIGEQFF
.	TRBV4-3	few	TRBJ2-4	TGCGCCAGCAGCCACCTCGGGGCCAGGAACATTCAGTACTTC	CASSHLGARNIQYF
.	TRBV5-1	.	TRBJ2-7	TGCGCCAGCAGCCCGGGACCGCTCCCCGAGCAGTACTTC	CASSPGPLPEQYF
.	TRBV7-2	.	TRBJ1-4	TGTGCCAGCAGCCTGGACACAGGATCGGGCCCCGAAAAACTGTTTTTT	CASSLDTGSGPEKLFF
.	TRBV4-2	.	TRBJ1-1	TGTGCCAGCAGCCAAGGAAACCGACAGGCGGACACTGAAGCTTTCTTT	CASSQGNRQADTEAFF
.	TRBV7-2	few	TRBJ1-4	TGTGCCAGCAGCCTTTCATTATCCCAGGAAAAACTGTTTTTT	CASSLSLSQEKLFF
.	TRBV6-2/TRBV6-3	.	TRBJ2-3	TGTGCCAGCGGGGGACAACTCCCCACAGATACGCAGTATTTT	CASGGQLPTDTQYF
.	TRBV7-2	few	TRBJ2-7	TGTGCCAGCAGCCGCTTGACAGAGTCCTACGAGCAGTACTTC	CASSRLTESYEQYF
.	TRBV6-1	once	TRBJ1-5	TGTGCCAGCATTAGGTCCACCCTGAGCAATCAGCCCCAGCATTTT	CASIRSTLSNQPQHF
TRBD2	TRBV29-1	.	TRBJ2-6	TGCAGCGTCAGCGGGGGGGCGAGGGGATCTGGGGCCAACGTCCTGACTTTC	CSVSGGARGSGANVLTF
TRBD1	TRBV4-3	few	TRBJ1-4	TGCGCCAGCAGCCGCGACAGGGGCGATGAAAAACTGTTTTTT	CASSRDRGDEKLFF
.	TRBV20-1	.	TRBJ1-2	TGCAGTGCTAGACAGGACAGAAACGTCTATGGCTACACCTTC	CSARQDRNVYGYTF
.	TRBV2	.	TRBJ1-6	TGTGCCAGCAGTGAGCGGGAAAATTCACCCCTCCACTTT	CASSERENSPLHF
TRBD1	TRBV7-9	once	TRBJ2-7	TGTGCCAGCAGCTTGGGGACAGGGTACGGCGAGCAGTACTTC	CASSLGTGYGEQYF
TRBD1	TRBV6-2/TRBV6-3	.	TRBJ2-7	TGTGCCAGCAGCCAAATCTTCCTCCGGGACAGGGGCTACGAGCAGTACTTC	CASSQIFLRDRGYEQYF
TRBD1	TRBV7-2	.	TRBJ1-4	TGTGCCAGCAGCTTCCAGGGGGCGCGTGAAAAACTGTTTTTT	CASSFQGAREKLFF
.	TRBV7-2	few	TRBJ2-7	TGTGCCAGCAGCTTAGGAGTACAAGGGATCTACGAGCAGTACTTC	CASSLGVQGIYEQYF